The 12 T cell receptor beta chains in this list originate from one sample, sequenced in a study of cytomegalovirus exposure and HLA in healthy donors. Both 60 Vbeta primers and 13 Jbeta primers went into the PCR. Clones were sequenced by immunoSEQ multiplex PCR, and TCRdb holds only the in-frame ones, with some missing. The sample yields under 150,000 clones, roughly four fifths seen once. Sequencing was carried out using PBMCs. The receptors originated from a man between 18 and 29 years old in good health and CMV-seronegative.

This clone has more than one count but fewer than ten. The chain employs TRBV10-2 and TRBJ1-1; D is perhaps TRBD1 (5 bases). The ends were cut back, 1 base at V and 4 bases at J, with 10 bases in the middle. Germline CDR1 is WSHSY and CDR2 is SAAADI. The CDR3 totals 14 residues. In DNA form, the CDR3 reads TGCGCCAGCAGTGAGTGGACCGGGGGCACTGAAGCTTTCTTT. It translates to CASSEWTGGTEAFF.

This rearrangement joins TRBV1 to TRBJ1-2; the table's D call, TRBD1, has no DNA check behind it. TRBV1 is reported as a pseudogene. The CDR3 consists of 13 residues. CDR3 in amino acids: CTSSLATYYGYTF. Written as DNA, the CDR3 is TGCACCAGCAGCCTGGCAACGTACTATGGCTACACCTTC.

The chain uses TRBV7-9 and TRBJ1-4; 11 nucleotides agree with TRBD1. V gave up 5 bases and J gave up 1 base; unmatched junction bases: 6. Germline V gene lookup returns CDR1 SEHNR and CDR2 FQNEAQ (reference sequence). The CDR3 totals 17 residues. CDR3 nucleotides: TGTGCCAGCAGCGCCCTGGGACAGGGGGTAACTAATGAAAAACTGTTTTTT. It encodes CASSALGQGVTNEKLFF.

V and J are TRBV19 and TRBJ2-1, with TRBD2 matching over 11 bases. This CDR3 is built from 16 residues. Trimming cost V 6 bases and J 7 bases; bases outside gene matches: 11. Looked up from germline, CDR1 is LNHDA and CDR2 is SQIVND (reference sequence). CDR3 sequence reads: CASRKTSGGVGNEQFF. The CDR3 region has the DNA TGTGCCAGTAGGAAAACTAGCGGGGGAGTAGGGAATGAGCAGTTCTTC.

The CDR3 nucleotides read TGTGCCAGCAGCCCGGTTGGACAGGGGGGAAAGCAAGCTTTCTTT. This gives the protein CASSPVGQGGKQAFF. This chain joins TRBV14 and TRBJ1-1, with 10 bases that match TRBD1. The CDR3 has 15 residues. V lost 4 bases, J lost 9 bases, and 11 bases stayed unmatched. Germline loops: CDR1 SGHDN, CDR2 FVKESK.

This chain links TRBV14 with TRBJ1-2; D possibly corresponds to TRBD1 (6 bases). Trimming took 0 bases from V and 5 from J, leaving 7 bases between them. The germline V gene has CDR1 SGHDN and CDR2 FVKESK. This CDR3 has 13 residues. The DNA of the CDR3 is TGTGCCAGCAGCCAAGACAGGGGATATGGCTACACCTTC. The encoded protein is CASSQDRGYGYTF.

This clone was seen more than once but under ten times. The chain couples TRBV2 to TRBJ2-1; unclear D gene. V was shortened by 3 bases and J by 12 bases, with 9 bases between the two germline ends. Germline-derived CDR1 and CDR2 are SNHLY and FYNNEI. The CDR3 spans 11 residues. The CDR3 is CASSDRRSQFF. The CDR3 coding sequence is TGTGCCAGCAGTGACCGGAGATCGCAGTTCTTC.

The V call is TRBV19, the J call TRBJ2-3; 8 bases are shared with TRBD1. The CDR3 loop spans 16 amino acids. Unmatched junction bases numbered 10, after V lost 5 bases and J lost 3 bases. In germline, CDR1 is LNHDA, CDR2 SQIVND (reference sequence). The CDR3 here is CASSFVGTGVTDTQYF. The CDR3 region has the DNA TGTGCCAGTAGTTTCGTCGGGACAGGAGTAACAGATACGCAGTATTTT.

This chain links TRBV18 with TRBJ2-5; no definite D call. V gave up 2 bases and J gave up 1 base, with 5 bases separating them. The V gene's germline CDR1 is KGHSH and CDR2 LQKENI. There are 13 residues in the CDR3. The CDR3 sequence: CASSPSFQETQYF. In DNA, the CDR3 is TGTGCCAGCTCACCATCTTTCCAAGAGACCCAGTACTTC.

The V and J genes are TRBV18 and TRBJ1-2, with D possibly TRBD1 on 5 matching bases. The CDR3 has 13 residues. Trimming removed 1 base from V and 7 bases from J, with 10 bases in between. CDR1 and CDR2 (germline): KGHSH, LQKENI. CDR3: CASSPQGFGGYTF. Written as DNA, the CDR3 is TGTGCCAGCTCACCACAGGGGTTTGGTGGCTACACCTTC.

This chain joins TRBV2 and TRBJ1-2, with TRBD1 identical over 10 bases. CDR1 SNHLY and CDR2 FYNNEI come from the germline V gene. J gave up 7 bases and V 6 bases, and 8 bases lay outside the gene matches. This CDR3 is 14 amino acids long. Written as DNA, the CDR3 is TGTGCCAGCAGCCAAGGACAGGGGGGACTTGGCTACACCTTC. It encodes CASSQGQGGLGYTF.

This clone was seen a single time. Other nucleotide sequences in the sample specify the same CDR3. V usage is TRBV5-1 and J usage is TRBJ1-6; a possible D gene is TRBD1 (5 bases). The CDR3 has 14 residues. With 6 bases removed from V and 8 bases from J, the gap between germline ends came to 15 bases. In germline, CDR1 is SGHRS, CDR2 YFSETQ. This CDR3 reads CASTGQGWDSPLHF. The CDR3 region has the DNA TGCGCCAGCACCGGCCAGGGTTGGGATTCACCCCTCCACTTT.